These 32 T cell receptor beta chains originate from one sample sequenced in a study of immune characterization of retroperitoneal liposarcoma (dated by TCRdb to between 2018 and 2021). The method behind the library was PCR. Data came from a NextSeq 500. Clones were called with MiXCR by TCRdb after fastp trimmed the public reads at Q25, and only in-frame beta chains were retained. Entries are consolidated by CDR3 protein sequence, retaining the most common genes and DNA. Present in this sample are over 10,000 distinct CDR3 sequences, roughly 44% of which were seen just once. The ten most abundant clones make up about 12% of the sample. The sample comprised tumor tissue. The receptor source for this set is a female donor with retroperitoneal liposarcoma.

This clonotype has just a few counts. This chain uses TRBV11-2 with TRBJ2-3; 10 bases match TRBD2. Germline V gives CDR1 SGHAT, CDR2 FQNNGV. The CDR3 consists of 15 residues. Trimming took 3 bases from V and 1 from J; bases not matched to a gene: 1. The CDR3 sequence: CASSFSGRRTDTQYF. In nucleotides, the CDR3 is TGTGCCAGCAGCTTTAGCGGGAGGCGCACAGATACGCAGTATTTT.

This clonotype was picked up one time. V is TRBV7-9 and J is TRBJ2-5; 9 bases agree with TRBD2. From germline, CDR1 is SEHNR and CDR2 FQNEAQ (reference sequence). Trimming cost V 7 bases and J 11 bases; bases outside gene matches: 14. This CDR3 spans 14 amino acids. CDR3 nucleotide sequence: TGTGCCAGCAATATGGCGGGAGGGCAAATGACGCAGTACTTC. Its translation: CASNMAGGQMTQYF.

The chain joins TRBV6-1 to TRBJ2-5; D unclear. The germline gives CDR1 MNHNS, CDR2 SASEGT. This CDR3 has 15 residues. Trimming shortened V by 5 bases and J by 2 bases, and 15 bases separated the two germline ends. The CDR3 sequence is CASSQLQVDQETQYF. The CDR3 DNA follows: TGTGCCAGCAGTCAACTTCAGGTGGATCAAGAGACCCAGTACTTC.

V usage is TRBV6-5 and J usage is TRBJ2-1; 10 positions match TRBD1. Matching the DNA end better, TRBJ2-7 makes the J call doubtful. The CDR3 runs to 16 residues. CDR1 and CDR2 (germline): MNHEY, SVGAGI. The CDR3 reads CASSYATGTGVYEQYF. In DNA form, the CDR3 reads TGTGCCAGCAGTTACGCGACCGGGACAGGGGTCTACGAGCAGTACTTC.

This clonotype occurred a few times. The V gene is TRBV6-1, the J gene TRBJ1-2; 9 positions agree with TRBD1. The V gene's germline CDR1 is MNHNS and CDR2 SASEGT. Germline trimming cut 7 bases from V and 4 bases from J; bases unmatched to any gene: 7. CDR3 size: 14 residues. The DNA of the CDR3 is TGTGCCAGCATCAACAGGGGGCTACCCTATGGCTACACCTTC. This encodes CASINRGLPYGYTF.

This clonotype was observed a few times. The chain recombines TRBV6-1 with TRBJ2-4; 12 nucleotides match TRBD1. Germline V gene lookup returns CDR1 MNHNS and CDR2 SASEGT. Losses at the gene ends were 2 bases for V and 7 bases for J; bases not matched to a gene: 3. The length of the CDR3 is 15 residues. The CDR3 here is CASSEPGQGANIQYF. The DNA of the CDR3 is TGTGCCAGCAGTGAACCGGGACAGGGGGCCAACATTCAGTACTTC.

This clonotype has ten or more counts. The chain couples TRBV7-8 to TRBJ2-5, with D possibly being TRBD1 (5 bases). The V gene lost 5 bases and the J gene lost 11 bases, with 15 bases spanning the gap. There are 12 residues in the CDR3. Germline V gene lookup returns CDR1 SGHVS and CDR2 FQNEAQ. The CDR3 loop reads CASSQSRVEQYF. The CDR3 DNA follows: TGTGCCAGCAGCCAGAGCAGGGTGGAGCAGTACTTC.

The sample holds a few counts of this clonotype. The CDR3 nucleotides read TGTGCCAGCAGTCCCCACCTAGCGGGGGTAGCCAAAAACATTCAGTACTTC. Translation: CASSPHLAGVAKNIQYF. The rearrangement uses TRBV12-3 or TRBV12-4 and TRBJ2-4, with 10 bases matching TRBD2. Unmatched junction bases numbered 7, after V lost 5 bases and J lost 0 bases. The CDR3 covers 17 residues.

The chain has TRBV7-2 and TRBJ2-3, with D unresolved. Trimming pared 1 base from V and 0 bases from J, leaving 8 bases between. CDR1 is SGHTA and CDR2 is FQGNSA in the germline V gene. CDR3 length equals 15 residues. CDR3 loop: CASSLVRPSTDTQYF. The CDR3 coding sequence is TGTGCCAGCAGCTTAGTGAGGCCCAGCACAGATACGCAGTATTTT.

The chain carries TRBV11-3 and TRBJ2-5, with D perhaps matching TRBD1 (7 bases). There are 11 residues in the CDR3. V gave up 6 bases and J gave up 11 bases, with 13 bases separating them. Germline lookup yields CDR1 SGHNT and CDR2 YENEEA. CDR3 DNA: TGTGCCAGCAGACAGGGGACTGAGCAGTACTTC. This encodes CASRQGTEQYF.

The genes are TRBV27 and TRBJ1-1; 12 bases line up with TRBD1. This CDR3 is built from 15 residues. Germline V gene sequence: CDR1 MNHEY, CDR2 SMNVEV (reference sequence). J gave up 5 bases and V 4 bases, and 5 bases lay outside the gene matches. For the CDR3, the DNA is TGTGCCAGCAGTTCGGGACAGGGGGCAGAGACTGAAGCTTTCTTT. Translated: CASSSGQGAETEAFF.

The chain couples TRBV27 to TRBJ2-2; D not resolved. Germline V CDR1 and CDR2: MNHEY, SMNVEV (reference sequence). V was pared by 2 bases and J by 1 base, with 5 bases between. The CDR3 runs to 14 residues. The CDR3 here is CASSLRENTGELFF. The CDR3 bases are TGTGCCAGCAGTTTAAGGGAGAACACCGGGGAGCTGTTTTTT.

This clonotype came up a few times. The chain has TRBV27 and TRBJ2-2; unclear D gene. Trimming removed 0 bases at V and 7 bases at J, with 6 bases between. This CDR3 is 13 amino acids long. CDR1 and CDR2 (germline): MNHEY, SMNVEV (reference sequence). For the CDR3, the DNA is TGTGCCAGCAGTTTATCCGGTAACGGGGAGCTGTTTTTT. Translation: CASSLSGNGELFF.

This chain links TRBV6-5 with TRBJ1-2; possible D gene TRBD1, 5 bases. Germline assignment: CDR1 MNHEY and CDR2 SVGAGI. Trimming took 4 bases from V and 4 from J, leaving 28 bases between them. The CDR3 is 19 amino acids. CDR3 sequence (DNA): TGTGCCAGCAGTTGGAACTTAGGGGTAAGTTGGGCTACTGGCTATGGCTACACCTTC. Translating it yields CASSWNLGVSWATGYGYTF.

This clonotype has only a few counts. The chain has TRBV6-1 and TRBJ2-5; 8 nucleotides agree with TRBD1. Germline V lookup: CDR1 MNHNS, CDR2 SASEGT. This CDR3 contains 15 residues. The J segment lost 5 bases and the V segment lost 4 bases, leaving 9 bases of the junction unmatched. For the CDR3, the DNA is TGTGCCAGCAGTGTCCTCGGACAGGGTCGCGAGACCCAGTACTTC. It yields the protein CASSVLGQGRETQYF.

This clonotype was counted once. V usage is TRBV7-2 and J usage is TRBJ1-2; weak D call: TRBD1 (5 bases). The CDR3 contains 13 residues. The germline V gene encodes CDR1 SGHTA and CDR2 FQGNSA. Between the trimmed V and J ends, which lost 4 bases and 6 bases, there was a span of 12 bases. The CDR3 reads CASSSRGGDGYTF. In DNA form, the CDR3 reads TGTGCCAGCAGCTCCCGTGGAGGGGATGGCTACACCTTC.

This clonotype was observed a single time. The chain is built from TRBV6-6 and TRBJ2-3; maybe TRBD2 (5 bases). The CDR3 runs 12 residues. V gave up 6 bases and J gave up 2 bases, with 6 bases separating them. The germline gives CDR1 MNHNY, CDR2 SVGAGI (reference sequence). Here the CDR3 DNA reads TGTGCCAGCAGGGGAGTCACAGATACGCAGTATTTT. This encodes CASRGVTDTQYF.

The genes are TRBV6-1 and TRBJ2-3; 10 bases are shared with TRBD2. Germline V gene lookup returns CDR1 MNHNS and CDR2 SASEGT. This CDR3 contains 17 residues. The V segment lost 6 bases and the J segment 0 bases; nucleotides outside the gene matches: 9. CDR3 DNA sequence: TGTGCCAGCAGGTGGGCTAGCGGGAGTCCTAGCACAGATACGCAGTATTTT. This gives the protein CASRWASGSPSTDTQYF.

This clonotype has only a few counts. The chain links TRBV12-3 or TRBV12-4 to TRBJ2-1, with D possibly matching TRBD1 (7 bases). CDR3 length: 15 amino acids. Trimming shortened V by 5 bases and J by 10 bases, and 21 bases separated the two germline ends. CDR3 in amino acids: CASSPGRGVSYEQFF. The CDR3 coding sequence is TGTGCCAGCAGTCCCGGCAGGGGGGTATCCTACGAGCAGTTCTTC.

The chain combines TRBV9 with TRBJ2-5; D might be TRBD2 (5 bases). Trimming took off 4 bases at V and 3 bases at J, with 7 bases between the two ends. Germline V gives CDR1 SGDLS, CDR2 YYNGEE. This CDR3 comprises 12 residues. CDR3 sequence reads: CASSSSKETQYF. The CDR3, as DNA: TGTGCCAGCAGCTCTAGCAAAGAGACCCAGTACTTC.

This clonotype was observed a handful of times. The V gene is TRBV12-3 or TRBV12-4, the J gene TRBJ2-1, with TRBD2 as a possible D gene (5 bases). With the DNA end fitting TRBJ2-4 better, the J assignment may be wrong. This CDR3 has 17 residues. The CDR3 reads CASSFGGLTGSKNIQYF. CDR3 bases: TGTGCCAGCAGTTTTGGAGGTTTGACGGGTTCCAAAAACATTCAGTACTTC.

The sample holds many counts of this clonotype. V usage is TRBV6-1 and J usage is TRBJ2-3, with 7 bases identical to TRBD2. Losses at the gene ends were 1 base for V and 1 base for J; bases not matched to a gene: 2. The germline gives CDR1 MNHNS, CDR2 SASEGT. The CDR3 loop spans 15 amino acids. CDR3 nucleotide sequence: TGTGCCAGCAGTGAAGTAGCGGGTCGCACAGATACGCAGTATTTT. This translates into CASSEVAGRTDTQYF.

This clonotype was found a few times. This chain joins TRBV6-1 and TRBJ2-3; 15 bases are shared with TRBD2. V was clipped by 4 bases and J by 4 bases; unmatched bases: 0. The CDR3 extends over 15 amino acids. Germline lookup yields CDR1 MNHNS and CDR2 SASEGT. The CDR3 DNA reads as TGTGCCAGCAGTGGGACTAGCGGGGGGGCAGATACGCAGTATTTT. It codes for CASSGTSGGADTQYF.

This clonotype came up a few times. This chain uses TRBV7-3 with TRBJ2-1; 8 nucleotides align to TRBD1. Looked up from germline, CDR1 is SGHTA and CDR2 is FQGTGA. J gave up 10 bases and V 5 bases, and 7 bases lay outside the gene matches. The CDR3 runs 13 residues. CDR3 DNA sequence: TGTGCCAGCAGCATTGGACAGGGCTACGAGCAGTTCTTC. Amino acid sequence: CASSIGQGYEQFF.

V usage is TRBV6-1 and J usage is TRBJ1-2; D perhaps matches TRBD1 (5 bases). CDR3 length: 13 residues. V dropped 8 bases and J dropped 2 bases, with 12 bases sitting between them. The germline gives CDR1 MNHNS, CDR2 SASEGT. As DNA, the CDR3 is TGTGCCAGCTCTCCCGGGGCGAACTATGGCTACACCTTC. This encodes CASSPGANYGYTF.

The rearrangement uses TRBV6-6 and TRBJ2-3; D possibly matches TRBD1 or TRBD2 (7 bases each). CDR3 size: 13 residues. The V end lost 10 bases, the J end lost 9 bases, and 20 bases lay between the germline ends. Germline-derived CDR1 and CDR2 are MNHNY and SVGAGI (reference sequence). CDR3 coding DNA: TGTGCCACCCTCAGGGGGGGATCGTACACGCAGTATTTT. It codes for CATLRGGSYTQYF.

There are a few counts of this clonotype. The chain recombines TRBV7-2 with TRBJ1-1, with unresolved D. The CDR3 covers 14 residues. Germline V gene data show CDR1 as SGHTA and CDR2 as FQGNSA. V dropped 7 bases and J dropped 1 base, with 13 bases sitting between them. CDR3 bases: TGTGCCAGCACCCCAAGTCTGGAGAACACTGAAGCTTTCTTT. This encodes CASTPSLENTEAFF. The variable domain in full, with the rest retrieved from reference TRBV7-2 and TRBJ1-1, is GAGVSQSPSNKVTEKGKDVELRCDPISGHTALYWYRQSLGQGLEFLIYFQGNSAPDKSGLPSDRFSAERTGGSVSTLTIQRTQQEDSAVYLCASTPSLENTEAFFGQGTRLTVV.

The V gene is TRBV6-6, the J gene TRBJ2-3, with D maybe TRBD2 (5 bases). V was trimmed by 6 bases and J by 2 bases, leaving 12 bases between them. Germline values: CDR1 MNHNY, CDR2 SVGAGI (reference sequence). The CDR3 totals 14 residues. CDR3 region: CASSNSEATDTQYF. The CDR3 region has the DNA TGTGCCAGCAGCAACTCGGAGGCCACAGATACGCAGTATTTT.

This clonotype was counted a single time. This chain uses TRBV7-8 with TRBJ2-5; D possibly corresponds to TRBD1 (5 bases). TRBJ2-7 explains the end of the DNA better; the J call may be wrong. CDR1 SGHVS and CDR2 FQNEAQ come from the germline V gene. The CDR3 totals 14 residues. CDR3 in DNA: TGTGCCAGCAGCGTGACAGAGAAGGAATACGAGCAGTACTTC. The encoded protein is CASSVTEKEYEQYF.

This clonotype was detected many times. This chain connects TRBV7-9 to TRBJ2-1, with 10 bases lining up with TRBD2. The CDR3 has 18 amino acids. CDR1 and CDR2 (germline): SEHNR, FQNEAQ (reference sequence). V dropped 5 bases and J dropped 4; count of bases not matched to a gene: 14. The CDR3 here is CASSGTSDDRGGYNEQFF. The CDR3 nucleotides are TGTGCCAGCAGCGGGACTAGCGACGATAGAGGGGGATACAATGAGCAGTTCTTC.

V usage is TRBV27 and J usage is TRBJ2-5, with D possibly matching TRBD2 (6 bases). The J call could be wrong; TRBJ2-7 is a better fit for the DNA end. The CDR3 has 15 residues. Germline V gene lookup returns CDR1 MNHEY and CDR2 SMNVEV (reference sequence). The CDR3 region is CASSWRAWGSYEQYF. The CDR3 DNA reads as TGTGCCAGCAGTTGGAGGGCCTGGGGGTCCTACGAGCAGTACTTC.

This clonotype rates as large. The chain carries TRBV6-1 and TRBJ2-1; D is undetermined. Per the germline V gene, CDR1 is MNHNS and CDR2 is SASEGT. V lost 6 bases, J lost 13 bases, and 19 bases lay in between. The CDR3 spans 13 residues. The CDR3 reads CASSWGIRETQFF. CDR3 sequence (DNA): TGTGCCAGCAGCTGGGGTATCCGAGAGACCCAGTTCTTC.